One and the same sample provided the 5 T cell receptor beta chains below, sequenced in a study of immune evolution from preneoplasia to lung adenocarcinoma (dated by TCRdb to about 2021). Library generation was performed with the immunoSEQ multiplex PCR assay. TCRdb re-hosts the immuneACCESS table, in-frame sequences only. Its copies lack some clones; in the studies checked, an unresolved V gene accounts for under half of them, and the cause for the rest is not known. For this sample the table gives approximately 5,000 clones, of which about three quarters were detected only once. The top ten hold 5.5% to 8% of the sample. Source material: FFPE lung adenocarcinoma in situ tissue. The cell subset or site label here, explained by the study, means: preinvasive adenocarcinoma in situ (AIS). These receptors all stem from a person aged 55-80 years with lung adenocarcinoma.

The sample holds one count of this clone. CDR3 sequence reads: CASSLVTVGELFF. The CDR3 DNA reads TGTGCCAGCAGCTTAGTAACAGTGGGGGAGCTGTTTTTT. This sequence joins TRBV11-3 and TRBJ2-2; unclear D gene. The CDR3 extends over 13 amino acids. With 1 base removed from V and 8 bases from J, the gap between germline ends came to 8 bases. Germline loops: CDR1 SGHNT, CDR2 YENEEA.

This clone has more than one count but fewer than ten. The chain is built from TRBV6-1 and TRBJ2-1, with 10 positions matching TRBD2. The CDR3 sequence is 15 residues long. V was clipped by 5 bases and J by 2 bases; unmatched bases: 3. Germline V lookup: CDR1 MNHNS, CDR2 SASEGT. CDR3 residues: CASSLLAGTYNEQFF. CDR3 sequence (DNA): TGTGCCAGCAGTTTACTAGCGGGGACCTACAATGAGCAGTTCTTC.

This clone has only one observation. This rearrangement joins TRBV10-2 to TRBJ2-3; D gene unclear. Trimming pared 3 bases from V and 6 bases from J, leaving 13 bases between. Germline V gene sequence: CDR1 WSHSY, CDR2 SAAADI. CDR3 length: 14 residues. CDR3 region: CASSDMDRIDTQYF. The DNA of the CDR3 is TGCGCCAGCAGTGATATGGACCGGATTGATACGCAGTATTTT.

In this sample, this clone turned up a few times. This chain connects TRBV7-9 to TRBJ1-4, with 8 positions matching TRBD1. The CDR3 runs 17 residues. Trimming took 5 bases from V and 14 from J; bases not matched to a gene: 22. Per the germline V gene, CDR1 is SEHNR and CDR2 is FQNEAQ (reference sequence). The CDR3 spells CASSPVGQGIAIPLLFF. The CDR3 DNA follows: TGTGCCAGCAGCCCCGTAGGACAGGGTATAGCAATTCCGCTCCTGTTTTTT.

CDR3 in amino acids: CASSVAWQADGELFF. DNA for the CDR3: TGTGCCAGCAGCGTAGCTTGGCAAGCAGACGGGGAGCTGTTTTTT. This chain joins TRBV9 and TRBJ2-2; D not certain. The V end lost 0 bases, the J end lost 7 bases, and 13 bases lay between the germline ends. This CDR3 is 15 amino acids long. Germline-derived CDR1 and CDR2 are SGDLS and YYNGEE.